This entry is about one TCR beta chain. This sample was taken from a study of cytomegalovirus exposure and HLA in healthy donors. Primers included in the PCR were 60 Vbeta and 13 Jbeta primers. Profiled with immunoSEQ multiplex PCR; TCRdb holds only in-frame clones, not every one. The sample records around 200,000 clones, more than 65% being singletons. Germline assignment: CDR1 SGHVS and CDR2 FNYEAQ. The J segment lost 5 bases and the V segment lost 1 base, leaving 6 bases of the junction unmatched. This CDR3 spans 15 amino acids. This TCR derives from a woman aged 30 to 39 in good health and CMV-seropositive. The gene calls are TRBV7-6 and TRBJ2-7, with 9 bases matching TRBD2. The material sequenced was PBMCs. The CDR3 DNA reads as TGTGCCAGCAGCTTAGAGGCTAGCGGGAAACACGAGCAGTACTTC. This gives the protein CASSLEASGKHEQYF.